This TCR beta chain is drawn from a study of cytomegalovirus exposure and HLA in healthy donors. Study-level results: Listed as cytomegalovirus-associated were 164 TCR beta chains.

Profiling relied on immunoSEQ multiplex PCR, and the TCRdb table lists in-frame clones only, not all of them. The sample holds 100,000 to 150,000 clones; about 89% are singletons and the top ten take 2%. Germline-derived CDR1 and CDR2 are MNHNS and SASEGT. The junction had 4 bases not matched to a gene; V was cut back by 5 bases and J by 0 bases. This CDR3 is 14 amino acids long. In regard to this clone: Its antigen is unidentified.

The approximately 130-subject validation cohort, separate from the roughly 700-subject first cohort, included the donors. The TCR originated in a woman aged 18-29 years in good health and CMV-seronegative. The chain joins TRBV6-1 to TRBJ2-7; 7 positions match TRBD1. The sample taken for sequencing was PBMCs. The CDR3: CASSKQGFSYEQYF. The CDR3 DNA sequence: TGTGCCAGCAGTAAACAGGGGTTCTCCTACGAGCAGTACTTC.